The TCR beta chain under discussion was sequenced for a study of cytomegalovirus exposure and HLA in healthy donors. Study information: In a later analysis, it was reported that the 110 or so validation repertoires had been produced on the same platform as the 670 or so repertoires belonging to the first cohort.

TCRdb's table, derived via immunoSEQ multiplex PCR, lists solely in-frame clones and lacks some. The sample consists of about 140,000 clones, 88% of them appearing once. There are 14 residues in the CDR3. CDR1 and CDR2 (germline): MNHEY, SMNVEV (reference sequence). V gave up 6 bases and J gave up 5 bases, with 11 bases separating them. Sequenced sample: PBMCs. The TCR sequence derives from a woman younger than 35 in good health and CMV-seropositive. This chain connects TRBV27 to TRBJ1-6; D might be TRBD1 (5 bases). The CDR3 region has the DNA TGTGCCAGCAGCAGGTTAGGGGATAATTCACCCCTCCACTTT. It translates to CASSRLGDNSPLHF.